The 7 T cell receptor beta chains below come from one sample, sequenced in a study of patients and donors after allogeneic stem cell transplantation (dated by TCRdb to the early 2020s). Libraries were made using RT-PCR. The sequencer listed for this sample is NextSeq 550. The public reads were quality trimmed at Q25 with fastp and then assembled into clones with MiXCR by TCRdb, keeping productive beta chains. A single entry per CDR3 protein holds the most common genes and DNA from its merged rows. The table for this sample lists tens of thousands of distinct CDR3 sequences; around 49% of them were counted only once. Approximately 66% of the sample comes from the top ten. The sample taken for sequencing was blood, either unsorted or a sorted T cell fraction (not recorded which). Source of these receptors: a human donor who was either an allogeneic HSCT recipient or a stem cell or donor lymphocyte infusion donor (not recorded which). It is not recorded whose cells these are; they may come from a transplant donor.

The V gene is TRBV7-2, the J gene TRBJ1-1; no firm D call. Germline CDR1 is SGHTA and CDR2 is FQGNSA. Trimming took 6 bases from V and 7 from J, leaving 12 bases between them. The CDR3 loop spans 12 amino acids. The CDR3: CASSLGVGEAFF. The CDR3 DNA follows: TGTGCCAGCAGTCTCGGAGTGGGTGAAGCTTTCTTT.

The V gene is TRBV28, the J gene TRBJ2-7; the D is unclear. The CDR3 has 12 residues. Germline-derived CDR1 and CDR2 are MDHEN and SYDVKM. Trimming stripped 6 bases from V and 5 bases from J, with 11 bases between. The CDR3 sequence: CASSPDLNEQYF. CDR3 coding DNA: TGTGCCAGCAGCCCGGATCTAAACGAGCAGTACTTC.

This clonotype was found a few times. This chain uses TRBV29-1 with TRBJ2-4; 10 positions agree with TRBD1. CDR3 length equals 12 residues. Trimming took 4 bases from V and 9 from J; bases not matched to a gene: 3. From germline, CDR1 is SQVTM and CDR2 ANQGSEA. The CDR3 DNA follows: TGCAGCGTTGTACGGGACAGGGGCATTCAGTACTTC. This encodes CSVVRDRGIQYF.

This clonotype has a handful of counts. The chain carries TRBV20-1 and TRBJ1-4; D remains unclear. The V and J ends lost 2 bases and 8 bases respectively, with 3 bases between them. The CDR3 loop spans 10 amino acids. CDR1 is DFQATT and CDR2 is SNEGSKA in the germline V gene (reference sequence). The CDR3: CSARREKLFF. The CDR3 nucleotides are TGCAGTGCTAGACGGGAAAAACTGTTTTTT.

V usage is TRBV20-1 and J usage is TRBJ1-1; no firm D call. The CDR3 runs 13 residues. Germline V CDR1 and CDR2: DFQATT, SNEGSKA (reference sequence). Trimming took off 6 bases at V and 0 bases at J, with 11 bases between the two ends. CDR3 sequence reads: CSAKRGLNTEAFF. CDR3 bases: TGCAGTGCAAAGAGAGGTCTGAACACTGAAGCTTTCTTT.

The table lists this clonotype with a count of one. V is TRBV4-3 and J is TRBJ1-4, with 10 nucleotides matching TRBD1. V was pared by 4 bases and J by 6 bases, with 8 bases of the junction left unmatched. This CDR3 region has 16 residues. Looked up from germline, CDR1 is LGHNA and CDR2 is YSLEER. The CDR3 spells CASSRSTGGDYEKLFF. The CDR3 nucleotides read TGCGCCAGCAGCCGATCGACAGGGGGCGATTATGAAAAACTGTTTTTT.

This clonotype was detected only a few times. The gene calls are TRBV25-1 and TRBJ1-1; D is ambiguous. The V end lost 3 bases, the J end lost 1 base, and 3 bases lay between the germline ends. Germline CDR1 is MGHDK and CDR2 is SYGVNS. The CDR3 totals 12 residues. The CDR3 loop reads CASSEQNTEAFF. CDR3 in DNA: TGTGCCAGCAGTGAGCAGAACACTGAAGCTTTCTTT.